This TCR beta chain was found in a study of blood T cell repertoires in COVID-19. On the study more broadly: Some COVID-19 samples were acute and others convalescent; all came from the United States, Italy and Spain.

Under the authors' procedure: How many nucleated cells were present was estimated from reference gene primer amplification. Some clones are missing from TCRdb's copy, which holds only in-frame ones; the method was immunoSEQ multiplex PCR. V and J calls and clone size are copied from that table; D and trimming were computed from the DNA. Of about 280,000 clones listed, roughly 85% are singletons. Germline V lookup: CDR1 GTSNPN, CDR2 SVGIG (reference sequence). The CDR3 length is 12 residues. The germline V and J ends were trimmed by 3 bases and 5 bases, with 8 bases remaining between them. V is TRBV30 and J is TRBJ2-1; no clear D. What was sequenced was peripheral blood. The origin of this receptor is a man aged 50 or older with active or convalescent COVID-19. The CDR3 spells CAWSPEDNEQFF. For the CDR3, the DNA is TGTGCCTGGAGCCCAGAGGACAATGAGCAGTTCTTC.